The subject of this entry is one T cell receptor (beta chain). The antigen is not known. This sample is drawn from a study of OX40 agonist ivuxolimab in advanced cancers. General study results and limits: CD4+ and CD8+ T cells in blood underwent clonal expansion by week 6 at 0.1 to 3.0 mg/kg. The antigen specificity of the peripheral T cells (those that were expanded) was not determined.

V was clipped by 6 bases and J by 3 bases; unmatched bases: 5. Germline V lookup: CDR1 MNHNS, CDR2 SASEGT. This CDR3 region has 13 residues. Cycle 7 day 1, cycle 4 day 1, and baseline were the timepoints at which blood was sampled. Method: immunoSEQ multiplex PCR; TCRdb's copy keeps in-frame clones and lacks some. The sample has roughly 65,000 clones; 87% are singletons. The V and J genes are TRBV6-1 and TRBJ2-7, with 7 bases lining up with TRBD2. This sample comprised CD4+ or CD8+ T cells sorted from blood, obtained in a trial of the OX40 agonist ivuxolimab. This TCR was sampled from an adult with an advanced solid tumor such as melanoma, head and neck, liver or kidney cancer. CDR3 in DNA: TGTGCCAGCAGACACCCTAGCGGCTACGAGCAGTACTTC. This translates into CASRHPSGYEQYF.